This TCR beta chain was obtained from a study of T cells in Graves' hyperthyroidism and ophthalmopathy. Study overall: Prior to any treatment, at the point of initial diagnosis, peripheral blood was collected.

This clonotype was recorded at least ten times. Its antigen remains unidentified. CDR1 and CDR2 from the germline V gene are SGHAT and FQNNGV. The CDR3 covers 17 residues. V dropped 2 bases and J dropped 0 bases, with 17 bases sitting between them. Pregnant or lactating patients were excluded, as were those with uncontrolled infection or other autoimmune disease. The diagnoses drew upon clinical symptoms, serum thyroxine and TRAb, thyroid ultrasound and orbital computed tomography. The investigators amplified TCR beta CDR3 regions from RNA transcripts. The TCR CDR3 first-round RT-PCR relied on the HTBI primer set. TCRdb reprocessed the multiplex PCR reads via MiXCR and lists one record per CDR3 protein. The sample lists fewer than 550,000 distinct CDR3 sequences, about a sixth occurring once. Study findings and constraints: The model forecast ophthalmopathy, anticipating it by a median around 6.5 months before onset.

The clonotype was recovered from a young woman with Graves' hyperthyroidism. Sequenced input: blood. The chain carries TRBV11-2 and TRBJ2-7; tentative D call: TRBD2 (6 bases). The CDR3 reads CASSLSQAGSSSYEQYF. The CDR3 DNA is TGTGCCAGCAGCTTAAGTCAGGCGGGGTCCAGCTCCTACGAGCAGTACTTC. Full variable domain (missing parts from reference TRBV11-2 and TRBJ2-7): EAGVAQSPRYKIIEKRQSVAFWCNPISGHATLYWYQQILGQGPKLLIQFQNNGVVDDSQLPKDRFSAERLKGVDSTLKIQPAKLEDSAVYLCASSLSQAGSSSYEQYFGPGTRLTVT.